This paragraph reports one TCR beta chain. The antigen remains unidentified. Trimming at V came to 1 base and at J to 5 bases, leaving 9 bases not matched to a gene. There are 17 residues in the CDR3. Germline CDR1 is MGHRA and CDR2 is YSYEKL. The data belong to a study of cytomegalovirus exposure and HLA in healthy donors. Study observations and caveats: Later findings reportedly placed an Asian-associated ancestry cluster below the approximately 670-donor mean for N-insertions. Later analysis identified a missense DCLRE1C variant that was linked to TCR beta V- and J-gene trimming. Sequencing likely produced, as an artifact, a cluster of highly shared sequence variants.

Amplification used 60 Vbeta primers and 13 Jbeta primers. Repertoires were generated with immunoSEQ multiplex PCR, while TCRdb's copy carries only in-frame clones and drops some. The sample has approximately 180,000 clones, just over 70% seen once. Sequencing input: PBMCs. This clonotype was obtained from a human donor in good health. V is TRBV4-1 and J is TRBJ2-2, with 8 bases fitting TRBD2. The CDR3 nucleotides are TGCGCCAGCAGCCAAGTTAACCTAGCGGGTACAACCGGGGAGCTGTTTTTT. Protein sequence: CASSQVNLAGTTGELFF.